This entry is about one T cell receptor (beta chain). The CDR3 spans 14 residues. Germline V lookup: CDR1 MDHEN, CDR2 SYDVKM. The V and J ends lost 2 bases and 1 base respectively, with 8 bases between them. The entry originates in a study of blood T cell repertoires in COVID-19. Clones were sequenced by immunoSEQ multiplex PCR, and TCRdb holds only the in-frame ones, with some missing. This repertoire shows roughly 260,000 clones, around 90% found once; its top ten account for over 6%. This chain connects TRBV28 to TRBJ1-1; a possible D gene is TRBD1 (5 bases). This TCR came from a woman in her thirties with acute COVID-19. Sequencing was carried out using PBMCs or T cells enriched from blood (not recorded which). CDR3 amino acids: CASSLGGTNTEAFF. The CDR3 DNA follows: TGTGCCAGCAGTTTAGGAGGGACGAACACTGAAGCTTTCTTT.